One and the same sample provided the 3 T cell receptor beta chains below, sequenced in a study of T cell repertoires in cytomegalovirus infection. These receptors have no identified antigens. TCRdb called the reads again in MiXCR, with one record for every CDR3 protein. The repertoire consists of roughly 500,000 distinct CDR3 sequences, with under 45% occurring once and the leading ten covering 35% to 50%. The specimen was cultured PBMCs, collected from culture after CMV antigen stimulation. Every receptor here comes from a human donor in good health (CMV status not recorded). Some clones in this sample may be carry-over from other donors' samples.

The chain carries TRBV7-2 and TRBJ2-7; TRBD2 agrees at 8 bases. The V gene's germline CDR1 is SGHTA and CDR2 FQGNSA. J lost 3 bases, V lost 4 bases, and 8 bases had no gene match. CDR3 length: 15 amino acids. Written as DNA, the CDR3 is TGTGCCAGCAGCTGGGGCGGGGGGCGGAGCTACGAGCAGTACTTC. Amino acid sequence: CASSWGGGRSYEQYF.

The chain recombines TRBV3-1 with TRBJ1-2, with a weak D call TRBD1 (6 bases). Germline-derived CDR1 and CDR2 are LGHDT and YNNKEL (reference sequence). V was trimmed by 4 bases and J by 2 bases, leaving 14 bases between them. CDR3 length: 15 amino acids. For the CDR3, the DNA is TGTGCCAGCAGCCTGGAGGGGGGACACAACTATGGCTACACCTTC. This gives the protein CASSLEGGHNYGYTF.

This clonotype was seen only a few times. This sequence joins TRBV5-4 and TRBJ2-1; D remains unclear. Per the germline V gene, CDR1 is SGHNT and CDR2 is YYREEE (reference sequence). CDR3 length equals 12 residues. Trimming pared 4 bases from V and 5 bases from J, leaving 7 bases between. The CDR3 nucleotides are TGTGCCAGCAGCCGGGTGAACAATGAGCAGTTCTTC. Protein: CASSRVNNEQFF.